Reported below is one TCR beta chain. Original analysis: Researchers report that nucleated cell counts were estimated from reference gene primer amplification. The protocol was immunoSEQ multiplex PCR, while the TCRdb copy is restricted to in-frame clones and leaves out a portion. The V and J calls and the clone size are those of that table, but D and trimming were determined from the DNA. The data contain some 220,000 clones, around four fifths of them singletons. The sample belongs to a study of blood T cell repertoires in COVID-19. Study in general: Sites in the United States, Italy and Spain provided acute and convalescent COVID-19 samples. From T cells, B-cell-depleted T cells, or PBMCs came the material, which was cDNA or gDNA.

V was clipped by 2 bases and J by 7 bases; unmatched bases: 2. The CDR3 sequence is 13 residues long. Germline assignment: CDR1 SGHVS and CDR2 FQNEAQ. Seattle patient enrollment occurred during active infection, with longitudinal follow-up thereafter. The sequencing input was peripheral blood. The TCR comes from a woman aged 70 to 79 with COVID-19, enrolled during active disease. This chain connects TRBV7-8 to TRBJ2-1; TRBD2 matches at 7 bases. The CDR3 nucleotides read TGTGCCAGCAGCTTACCGGGAGGAAATGAGCAGTTCTTC. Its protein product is CASSLPGGNEQFF.